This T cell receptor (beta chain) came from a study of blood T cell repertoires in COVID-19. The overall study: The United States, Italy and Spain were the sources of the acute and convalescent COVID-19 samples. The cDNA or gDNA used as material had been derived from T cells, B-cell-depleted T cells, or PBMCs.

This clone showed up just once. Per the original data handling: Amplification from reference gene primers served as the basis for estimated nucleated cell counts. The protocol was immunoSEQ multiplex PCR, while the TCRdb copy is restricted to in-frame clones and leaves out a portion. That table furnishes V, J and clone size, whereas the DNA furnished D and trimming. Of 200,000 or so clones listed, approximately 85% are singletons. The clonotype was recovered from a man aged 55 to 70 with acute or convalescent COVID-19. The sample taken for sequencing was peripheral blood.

CDR3 DNA sequence: TGTGCCAGCAGCTTAAGGCCAGCGGGTTTATACAATGAGCAGTTCTTC. Protein sequence: CASSLRPAGLYNEQFF. V is TRBV7-3 and J is TRBJ2-1, with a tentative D call TRBD2 (6 bases). CDR1 and CDR2 (germline): SGHTA, FQGTGA. The CDR3 runs to 16 residues. Trimming removed 1 base from V and 4 bases from J, with 14 bases in between.